Listed here are 14 T cell receptor beta chains from one sample, sequenced in a study of T cell repertoires in cytomegalovirus infection. TCRdb ran MiXCR on the reads and lists one entry per CDR3 protein. The data show some 900,000 distinct CDR3 sequences, less than 35% seen once. The antigens these receptors bind are not known. This material consisted of cultured CD8+ T cells from PBMCs, taken from culture after CMV antigen stimulation. The receptors were gathered from a human donor in good health (CMV status not recorded). Some clones in this sample may be carry-over from other donors' samples.

This clonotype occurred a few times. The chain couples TRBV12-3 or TRBV12-4 to TRBJ1-1; D possibly corresponds to TRBD1 (5 bases). The CDR3 is 16 residues long. V was pared by 5 bases and J by 5 bases, with 21 bases between. The DNA of the CDR3 is TGTGCCAGCAGTACCCATGGCGGGGGGTTGAGGACTGAAGCTTTCTTT. It yields the protein CASSTHGGGLRTEAFF.

This rearrangement joins TRBV12-3 or TRBV12-4 to TRBJ2-7, with TRBD1 identical over 9 bases. V lost 6 bases, J lost 1 base, and 4 bases stayed unmatched. The CDR3 runs 14 residues. The CDR3 nucleotides read TGTGCCAGCAGATCCGGGACAGGGTCCTACGAGCAGTACTTC. This translates into CASRSGTGSYEQYF.

Ten or more counts support this clonotype. The V and J genes are TRBV7-6 and TRBJ2-6; the D gene is possibly TRBD1 (5 bases). The CDR3 runs 18 residues. Germline V gene data show CDR1 as SGHVS and CDR2 as FNYEAQ. V was trimmed by 6 bases and J by 0 bases, leaving 18 bases between them. CDR3 nucleotides: TGTGCCAGCAGTTATATAGGGGCGAGTAGCTCTGGGGCCAACGTCCTGACTTTC. This encodes CASSYIGASSSGANVLTF.

In this sample, this clonotype turned up a few times. The V and J genes are TRBV5-1 and TRBJ2-1; 8 bases are shared with TRBD1. Germline V gene data show CDR1 as SGHRS and CDR2 as YFSETQ. The CDR3 consists of 15 residues. J gave up 8 bases and V 0 bases, and 7 bases lay outside the gene matches. This chain's CDR3 is CASSLDPGGGYEQFF. The CDR3 DNA reads as TGCGCCAGCAGCTTGGATCCAGGGGGCGGGTATGAGCAGTTCTTC.

This clonotype occurred many times. The J gene is TRBJ2-1, the V gene TRBV7-9, with a possible D match to TRBD1 (5 bases). The germline gives CDR1 SEHNR, CDR2 FQNEAQ (reference sequence). The V end was cut by 1 base, the J end by 0 bases, with 16 bases between. This CDR3 is built from 18 residues. The CDR3 spells CASSLDKPGRSSYNEQFF. CDR3 DNA sequence: TGTGCCAGCAGCTTAGACAAACCAGGGCGGAGCTCCTACAATGAGCAGTTCTTC.

This clonotype showed up just a few times. V is TRBV20-1 and J is TRBJ2-1, with a tentative D call TRBD1 (5 bases). There are 12 residues in the CDR3. Trimming took off 4 bases at V and 4 bases at J, with 8 bases between the two ends. CDR1 DFQATT and CDR2 SNEGSKA come from the germline V gene (reference sequence). The CDR3 coding sequence is TGCAGTGCTATAGACAGATACAATGAGCAGTTCTTC. Protein: CSAIDRYNEQFF.

The V call is TRBV12-3 or TRBV12-4, the J call TRBJ2-2; 10 bases are shared with TRBD2. The V segment lost 7 bases and the J segment 3 bases; nucleotides outside the gene matches: 8. The CDR3 runs to 16 residues. Written as DNA, the CDR3 is TGTGCCAGCACTCCCCTAGCGGGGGACTACACCGGGGAGCTGTTTTTT. Protein: CASTPLAGDYTGELFF.

The chain recombines TRBV7-8 with TRBJ1-4, with 7 nucleotides matching TRBD1. The germline V gene has CDR1 SGHVS and CDR2 FQNEAQ. V lost 5 bases and J lost 5; bases outside the gene matches: 8. The length of the CDR3 is 15 residues. The CDR3 sequence: CASSGPGTENEKLFF. The CDR3 DNA reads TGTGCCAGCAGCGGCCCCGGGACAGAGAATGAAAAACTGTTTTTT.

Only a few counts were recorded for this clonotype. The rearrangement joins TRBV6-2 or TRBV6-3 to TRBJ2-7; D unclear. Trimming took 4 bases from V and 6 from J, leaving 16 bases between them. The CDR3 has 14 residues. Germline loops: CDR1 MNHEY, CDR2 SVGEGT. CDR3 DNA: TGTGCCAGCAGTTTACCATTTTCAGGAGCCGAGCAGTACGTC. Amino acid sequence: CASSLPFSGAEQYV.

The chain employs TRBV6-5 and TRBJ1-2, with a tentative D call TRBD1 (6 bases). The CDR3 has 14 residues. Trimming pared 8 bases from V and 8 bases from J, leaving 21 bases between. Germline V gives CDR1 MNHEY, CDR2 SVGAGI. CDR3 bases: TGTGCCAGCGGGTTAATACTGGGGGCAGAAGGCTACACCTTC. It yields the protein CASGLILGAEGYTF.

The chain carries TRBV5-1 and TRBJ2-7, with D perhaps TRBD2 (7 bases). CDR1 is SGHRS, CDR2 YFSETQ, per germline. V lost 1 base to trimming and J lost 7 bases, with 21 bases between them. The CDR3 sequence is 16 residues long. The CDR3 nucleotides are TGCGCCAGCAGCTTGAAGGGGGGGACTGTGGTGGAAGAGCAGTACTTC. Protein sequence: CASSLKGGTVVEEQYF.

The genes are TRBV20-1 and TRBJ2-2, with D uncertain. The germline gives CDR1 DFQATT, CDR2 SNEGSKA (reference sequence). V was trimmed by 6 bases and J by 5 bases, leaving 10 bases between them. This CDR3 has 12 residues. The CDR3 nucleotides are TGCAGTGCACCAACATCTACCGGGGAGCTGTTTTTT. Its translation: CSAPTSTGELFF.

J is TRBJ2-1 and V is TRBV6-1; TRBD2 matches at 7 bases. Germline trimming cut 5 bases from V and 4 bases from J; bases unmatched to any gene: 14. The CDR3 extends over 17 amino acids. Germline CDR1 reads MNHNS; CDR2 reads SASEGT. The CDR3 coding sequence is TGTGCCAGCAGTTTTCCTCCCACTAGCGCGCCTTACAATGAGCAGTTCTTC. Translating it yields CASSFPPTSAPYNEQFF.

This clonotype has more than one count but fewer than ten. The chain links TRBV4-1 to TRBJ2-7; 7 positions match TRBD1. Per the germline V gene, CDR1 is MGHRA and CDR2 is YSYEKL. CDR3 length equals 13 residues. After removal of 4 bases from V and 4 bases from J, the junction contained 4 bases not matched to a gene. The DNA of the CDR3 is TGCGCCAGCAGCCGCATGACAGGGTACGAGCAGTACGTC. This encodes CASSRMTGYEQYV.